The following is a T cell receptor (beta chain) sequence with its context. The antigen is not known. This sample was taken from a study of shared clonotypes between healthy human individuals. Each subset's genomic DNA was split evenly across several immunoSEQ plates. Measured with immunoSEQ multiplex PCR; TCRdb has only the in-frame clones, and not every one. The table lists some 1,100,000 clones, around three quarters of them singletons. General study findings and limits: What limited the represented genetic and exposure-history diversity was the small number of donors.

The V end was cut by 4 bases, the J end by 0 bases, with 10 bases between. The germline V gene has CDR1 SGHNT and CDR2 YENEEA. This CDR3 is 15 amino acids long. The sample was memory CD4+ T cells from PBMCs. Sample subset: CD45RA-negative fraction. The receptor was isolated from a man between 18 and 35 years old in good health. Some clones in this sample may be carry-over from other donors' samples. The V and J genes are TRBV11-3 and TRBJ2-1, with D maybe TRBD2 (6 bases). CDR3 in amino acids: CASSSAGLSYNEQFF. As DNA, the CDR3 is TGTGCCAGCAGCTCCGCGGGACTCTCCTACAATGAGCAGTTCTTC. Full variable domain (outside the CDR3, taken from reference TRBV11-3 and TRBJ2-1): EAGVVQSPRYKIIEKKQPVAFWCNPISGHNTLYWYLQNLGQGPELLIRYENEEAVDDSQLPKDRFSAERLKGVDSTLKIQPAELGDSAVYLCASSSAGLSYNEQFFGPGTRLTVL.